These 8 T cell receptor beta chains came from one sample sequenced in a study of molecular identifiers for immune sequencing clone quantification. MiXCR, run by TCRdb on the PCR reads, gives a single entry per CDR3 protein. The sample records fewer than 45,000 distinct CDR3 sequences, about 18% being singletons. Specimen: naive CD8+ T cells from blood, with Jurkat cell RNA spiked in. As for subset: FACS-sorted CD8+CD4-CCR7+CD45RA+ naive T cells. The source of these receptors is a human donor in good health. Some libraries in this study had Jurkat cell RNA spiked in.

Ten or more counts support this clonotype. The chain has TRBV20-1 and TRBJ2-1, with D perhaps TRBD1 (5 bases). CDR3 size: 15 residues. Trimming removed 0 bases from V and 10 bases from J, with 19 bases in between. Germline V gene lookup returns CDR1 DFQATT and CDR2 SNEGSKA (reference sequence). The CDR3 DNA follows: TGCAGTGCTAGAGATGTGACAGCTTCGTGGGAAGAGCAGTTCTTC. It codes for CSARDVTASWEEQFF.

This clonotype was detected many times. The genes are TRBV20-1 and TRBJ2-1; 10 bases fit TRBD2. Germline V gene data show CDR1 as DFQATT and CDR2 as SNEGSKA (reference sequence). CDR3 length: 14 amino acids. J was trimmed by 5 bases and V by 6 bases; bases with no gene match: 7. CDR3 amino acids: CSAGNGLADNEQFF. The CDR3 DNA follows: TGCAGTGCGGGAAACGGACTAGCGGACAATGAGCAGTTCTTC.

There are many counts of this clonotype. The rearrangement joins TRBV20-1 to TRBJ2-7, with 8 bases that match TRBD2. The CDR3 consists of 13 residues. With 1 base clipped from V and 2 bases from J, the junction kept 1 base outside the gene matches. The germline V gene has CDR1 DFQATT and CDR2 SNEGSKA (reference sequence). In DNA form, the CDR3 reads TGCAGTGCTAGAGCCGGGAGGGCCTACGAGCAGTACTTC. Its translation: CSARAGRAYEQYF.

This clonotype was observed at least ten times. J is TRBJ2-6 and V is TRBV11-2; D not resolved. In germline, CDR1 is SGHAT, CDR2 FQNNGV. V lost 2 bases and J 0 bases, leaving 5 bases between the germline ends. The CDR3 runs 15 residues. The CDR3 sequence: CASSLLDSGANVLTF. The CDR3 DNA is TGTGCCAGCAGCTTATTGGACTCTGGGGCCAACGTCCTGACTTTC.

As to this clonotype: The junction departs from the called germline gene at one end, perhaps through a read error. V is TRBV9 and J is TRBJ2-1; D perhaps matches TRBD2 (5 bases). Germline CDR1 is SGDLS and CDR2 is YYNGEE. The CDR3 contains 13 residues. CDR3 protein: CTSSGVGNNEQFF. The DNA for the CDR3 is TGTACCAGCAGCGGAGTAGGAAACAATGAGCAGTTCTTC.

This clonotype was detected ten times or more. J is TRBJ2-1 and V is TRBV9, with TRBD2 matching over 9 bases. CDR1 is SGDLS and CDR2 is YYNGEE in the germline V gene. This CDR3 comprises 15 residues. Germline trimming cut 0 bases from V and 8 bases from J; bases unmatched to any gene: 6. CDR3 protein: CASSVGGGLADEQFF. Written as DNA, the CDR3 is TGTGCCAGCAGCGTAGGTGGGGGACTAGCTGATGAGCAGTTCTTC. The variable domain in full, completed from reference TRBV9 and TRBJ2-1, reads DSGVTQTPKHLITATGQRVTLRCSPRSGDLSVYWYQQSLDQGLQFLIQYYNGEERAKGNILERFSAQQFPDLHSELNLSSLELGDSALYFCASSVGGGLADEQFFGPGTRLTVL.

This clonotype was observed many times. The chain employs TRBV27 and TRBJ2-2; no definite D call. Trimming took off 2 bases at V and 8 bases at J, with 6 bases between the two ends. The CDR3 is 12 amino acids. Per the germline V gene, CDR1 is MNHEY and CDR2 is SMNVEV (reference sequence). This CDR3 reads CASSLVFGELFF. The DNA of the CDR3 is TGTGCCAGCAGTTTAGTTTTTGGGGAGCTGTTTTTT.

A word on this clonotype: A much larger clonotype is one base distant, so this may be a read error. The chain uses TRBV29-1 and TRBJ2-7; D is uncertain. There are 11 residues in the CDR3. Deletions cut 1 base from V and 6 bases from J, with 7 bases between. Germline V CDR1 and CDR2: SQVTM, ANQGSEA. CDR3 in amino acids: CSVEANCEQYF. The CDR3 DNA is TGCAGCGTTGAAGCTAACTGCGAGCAGTACTTC.